Shown below are 4 T cell receptor beta chains from a single sample sequenced in a study of blood T cell repertoires in COVID-19. Data came from immunoSEQ multiplex PCR; TCRdb stores just in-frame clones and leaves some out. The table shows 270,000 or so clones, with 65% to 90% occurring only once. The sequenced sample was peripheral blood. The receptor source for this set is a woman aged 55-69 years with active or convalescent COVID-19.

The rearrangement uses TRBV6-1 and TRBJ2-2; D ambiguous. Germline V gene sequence: CDR1 MNHNS, CDR2 SASEGT. With 0 bases removed from V and 4 bases from J, the gap between germline ends came to 12 bases. This CDR3 spans 16 amino acids. Here the CDR3 DNA reads TGTGCCAGCAGTGAAGCCGTTATACAGTCCACCGGGGAGCTGTTTTTT. This codes for CASSEAVIQSTGELFF.

The V call is TRBV19, the J call TRBJ1-6, with D perhaps TRBD1 (5 bases). Between the trimmed V and J ends, which lost 3 bases and 8 bases, there was a span of 23 bases. The length of the CDR3 is 18 residues. Germline V gene data show CDR1 as LNHDA and CDR2 as SQIVND (reference sequence). The CDR3 DNA reads TGTGCCAGTAGTATCTCGGGCCTCAGGACATCGTTGGATTCACCCCTCCACTTT. Its translation is CASSISGLRTSLDSPLHF.

This clone was detected a few times. The chain joins TRBV7-2 to TRBJ1-3; D gene unclear. The germline V gene encodes CDR1 SGHTA and CDR2 FQGNSA. CDR3 length: 15 residues. V was shortened by 1 base and J by 0 bases, with 7 bases between the two germline ends. For the CDR3, the DNA is TGTGCCAGCAGCTTAGGACGGGACTCTGGAAACACCATATATTTT. Its translation is CASSLGRDSGNTIYF.

The genes are TRBV23-1 and TRBJ2-5; maybe TRBD1 (6 bases). TRBV23-1 is filed as an ORF, its function uncertain. The CDR3 spans 14 residues. V was shortened by 4 bases and J by 1 base, with 10 bases between the two germline ends. In nucleotides, the CDR3 is TGCGCCAGCAGTCTACCAGGGGCCCAAGAGACCCAGTACTTC. Its protein product is CASSLPGAQETQYF.